The clone carrying this T cell receptor beta chain has only a few counts. Its antigen is as yet unknown. The CDR3 consists of 14 residues. V was shortened by 8 bases and J by 2 bases, with 12 bases between the two germline ends. CDR1 is LNHDA and CDR2 is SQIVND in the germline V gene (reference sequence). This record belongs to a study of T-cell memory formation after mild COVID-19. Study context: Clusters of TCRs were largely donor specific.

In TCRdb, the 5' RACE reads were re-called with MiXCR into one record per CDR3 protein. The sample yields 350,000 to 500,000 distinct CDR3 sequences, roughly 18% seen once. Broader study findings: Contracting clones localized mainly to CM and EM when CD4+ and mainly to EMRA when CD8+. Contracting clones, day 15 to 85, had balanced CD4/CD8, and later expanders favored CD4+.

The source material was PBMCs or a T cell subset sorted from them (not recorded which). This clonotype was sampled from a man between 18 and 29 years old who had mild COVID-19 (a few samples of this study predate the infection). Cell type and time point are not known. This chain uses TRBV19 with TRBJ2-2; D possibly corresponds to TRBD1 (6 bases). This CDR3 is CASSTGSNTGELFF. CDR3 bases: TGTGCCAGTTCGACAGGAAGCAACACCGGGGAGCTGTTTTTT.